The TCR beta chain under discussion was sequenced for a study of blood T cell repertoires in COVID-19. Unmatched junction bases numbered 15, after V lost 5 bases and J lost 5 bases. Germline loops: CDR1 SGHTA, CDR2 FQGNSA. The CDR3 has 16 residues. Assay: immunoSEQ multiplex PCR; the TCRdb copy retains only in-frame clones and omits some. The sample holds about 300,000 clones; over 85% are singletons and the top ten take about 1.7%. Sequenced input: peripheral blood. The chain uses TRBV7-2 and TRBJ2-7; 7 bases align to TRBD1. This sequence was found in a woman in her 30s with COVID-19, enrolled during active disease. The CDR3 sequence is CASSPADRVGFNEQYF. The CDR3 region has the DNA TGTGCCAGCAGCCCAGCCGACAGGGTAGGTTTCAACGAGCAGTACTTC.